The rows below give T cell receptor beta chains drawn from one sample of a study of blood T cell repertoires in COVID-19. TCRdb keeps only in-frame clones here, not all; method: immunoSEQ multiplex PCR. This table holds over 400,000 clones, 85% to 90% found once. The sample was peripheral blood. The receptors here all came from a woman aged 45 to 65 with COVID-19, enrolled during active disease. The CDR3 runs from the conserved cysteine through the conserved F or W. Each record gives: J gene, D gene, clone size, V gene, CDR3 protein, CDR3 DNA. D genes are given only for firm matches. The size of a clone is reported for some rows only, either as once, few or many, or as a class for expanded clones.

TRBJ1-6 | NA | NA | TRBV27 | CASSLSGIYSPLHF | TGTGCCAGCAGTTTGTCCGGGATCTATTCACCCCTCCACTTT
TRBJ1-5 | NA | many | TRBV19 | CAISWGVGQPQHF | TGTGCCATTTCATGGGGGGTCGGACAGCCCCAGCATTTT
TRBJ1-4 | TRBD1 | NA | TRBV6-2/TRBV6-3 | CASSPRRTGGGANEKLFF | TGTGCCAGCAGCCCTCGCCGGACAGGGGGCGGGGCTAATGAAAAACTGTTTTTT
TRBJ2-3 | TRBD1 | NA | TRBV12-5 | CASGLVLSRTGSTDTQYF | TGTGCTAGTGGTTTGGTACTTTCTAGGACAGGGTCCACAGATACGCAGTATTTT
TRBJ2-4 | TRBD2 | NA | TRBV19 | CASSGEGGPIQYF | TGTGCCAGTAGTGGGGAGGGCGGACCCATTCAGTACTTC
TRBJ2-7 | TRBD2 | NA | TRBV10-2 | CASSAGLAGGPSYEQYF | TGCGCCAGCAGTGCGGGCCTAGCGGGGGGCCCTTCCTACGAGCAGTACTTC
TRBJ1-5 | NA | few | TRBV28 | CASSWVTGHQPQHF | TGTGCCAGCAGTTGGGTTACAGGACATCAGCCCCAGCATTTT
TRBJ2-7 | TRBD2 | few | TRBV6-1 | CASSEEVVAGNYEQYF | TGTGCCAGCAGTGAAGAAGTGGTAGCGGGGAACTACGAGCAGTACTTC
TRBJ1-1 | NA | NA | TRBV5-1 | CASSLDRANTEAFF | TGCGCCAGCAGCTTGGACAGAGCGAACACTGAAGCTTTCTTT
TRBJ2-5 | NA | NA | TRBV2 | CASSVAGQETQYF | TGTGCCAGCAGTGTGGCAGGTCAAGAGACCCAGTACTTC
TRBJ1-2 | NA | NA | TRBV12-5 | CASAPWPGDIYGYTF | TGTGCTAGTGCCCCATGGCCTGGGGACATCTATGGCTACACCTTC
TRBJ1-2 | TRBD1 | NA | TRBV7-2 | CASSFQTGGYGYTF | TGTGCCAGCAGCTTTCAGACAGGGGGCTATGGCTACACCTTC
TRBJ1-1 | NA | NA | TRBV7-9 | CASSQGQTNTEAFF | TGTGCCAGCAGCCAGGGGCAGACGAACACTGAAGCTTTCTTT
TRBJ1-1 | NA | NA | TRBV9 | CASSVVSVESAPNAEAFF | TGTGCCAGCAGCGTAGTGTCTGTAGAGTCCGCCCCGAACGCTGAAGCTTTCTTT
TRBJ1-4 | NA | NA | TRBV15 | CATSRVLDSPTNEKLFF | TGTGCCACCAGCAGAGTACTTGACAGCCCAACTAATGAAAAACTGTTTTTT
TRBJ1-1 | TRBD1 | once | TRBV19 | CASSRPGTGTEAFF | TGTGCCAGTAGTCGTCCCGGGACAGGGACTGAAGCTTTCTTT
TRBJ2-7 | TRBD1 | NA | TRBV10-2 | CASSEPRTGTGEQYF | TGCGCCAGCAGTGAACCCAGGACAGGGACAGGCGAGCAGTACTTC
TRBJ2-4 | NA | NA | TRBV12-5 | CASGLGTGLSTGIQYF | NA
TRBJ2-2 | NA | NA | TRBV7-9 | CASSLNTGELFF | TGTGCCAGCAGCCTAAACACCGGGGAGCTGTTTTTT
TRBJ1-1 | NA | NA | TRBV19 | CASIEAAMNTEAFF | TGTGCCAGTATTGAGGCAGCCATGAACACTGAAGCTTTCTTT
TRBJ2-5 | TRBD2 | NA | TRBV10-3 | CAISESRALERGAETQYF | TGTGCCATCAGTGAGTCTCGAGCGTTAGAGCGGGGAGCTGAGACCCAGTACTTC
TRBJ2-7 | TRBD2 | NA | TRBV10-3 | CAISDPGGTSGVEQYF | TGTGCCATCAGTGACCCGGGCGGGACTAGCGGGGTCGAGCAGTACTTC